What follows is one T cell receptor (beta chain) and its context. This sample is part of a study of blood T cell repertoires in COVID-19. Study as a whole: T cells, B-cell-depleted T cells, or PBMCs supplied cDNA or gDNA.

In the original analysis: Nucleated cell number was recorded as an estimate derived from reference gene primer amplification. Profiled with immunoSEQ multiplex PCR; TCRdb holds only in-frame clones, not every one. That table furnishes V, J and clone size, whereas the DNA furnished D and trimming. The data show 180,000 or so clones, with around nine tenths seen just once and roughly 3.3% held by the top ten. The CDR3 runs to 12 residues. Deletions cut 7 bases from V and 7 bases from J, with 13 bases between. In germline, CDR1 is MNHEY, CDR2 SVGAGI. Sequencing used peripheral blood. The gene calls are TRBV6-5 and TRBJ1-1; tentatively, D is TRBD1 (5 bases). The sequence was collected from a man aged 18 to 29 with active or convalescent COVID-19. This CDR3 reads CASIRETGEAFF. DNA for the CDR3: TGTGCCAGCATCAGAGAAACAGGTGAAGCTTTCTTT.